The rows below give T cell receptor beta chains drawn from one sample of a study of blood T cell repertoires in COVID-19. TCRdb keeps only in-frame clones here, not all; method: immunoSEQ multiplex PCR. The table shows some 350,000 clones, with under 95% occurring only once. The sequencing input was peripheral blood. The receptors were gathered from a woman under 30 who had recovered from COVID-19. Each CDR3 is given with its conserved first and last residue. The D gene is left open where the match is weak. For some rows the clone size is stated as once, few or many, or as a class when expanded; others skip it.

>NA|TRBJ1-1|TRBV10-3|once
TGTGCCATCAGTGAGGGGGCTATGAACACTGAAGCTTTCTTT
CAISEGAMNTEAFF
>TRBD2|TRBJ2-1|TRBV5-4|NA
TGTGCCAGCAGCTTGAGGCGGGAGTCCCACAATGAGCAGTTCTTC
CASSLRRESHNEQFF
>NA|TRBJ1-4|TRBV2|NA
TGTGCCAGCAGTGGGGCCGGGGGTGTTAATGAAAAACTGTTTTTT
CASSGAGGVNEKLFF
>NA|TRBJ1-1|TRBV28|NA
TGTGCCAGCAGTTTTTCCCAGGGTGGCTGGGCTTTCTTT
CASSFSQGGWAFF
>NA|TRBJ2-1|TRBV19|NA
TGTGCCAGTAGTATAGGGCGGGATATCCCCCCCAATGAGCAGTTCTTC
CASSIGRDIPPNEQFF
>NA|TRBJ1-6|TRBV6-6|NA
TGTGCCAGCAGTTATAGGGGCCATAATTCACCCCTCCACTTT
CASSYRGHNSPLHF
>TRBD1|TRBJ2-6|TRBV11-3|NA
TGTGCCAGCAGCAAGGGACAGGCGGCTGGGGCCAACGTCCTGACTTTC
CASSKGQAAGANVLTF
>NA|TRBJ2-1|TRBV7-2|NA
TGTGCCAGCAGCGTGAGGGGGAGCTCCTACAATGAGCAGTTCTTC
CASSVRGSSYNEQFF
>TRBD2|TRBJ2-1|TRBV10-3|NA
TGTGCCATCAGTGAGACACGACTAGCGGGAAGAAATGAGCAGTTCTTC
CAISETRLAGRNEQFF
>NA|TRBJ2-3|TRBV3-1/TRBV3-2|NA
TGTGCCAGCAGCCAAGACCGGACTCGCAGCACAGATACGCAGTATTTT
CASSQDRTRSTDTQYF
>NA|TRBJ2-2|TRBV6-5|NA
TGTGCCAGCACCTGGGGACTGGAGCTGTTTTTT
CASTWGLELFF
>NA|TRBJ1-2|TRBV27|NA
TGTGCCAGCAGTTCTGTAGCGTGGACCTATGGCTACACCTTC
CASSSVAWTYGYTF
>TRBD2|TRBJ2-5|TRBV11-2|NA
TGTGCCAGCACCCCTAGCGGGAGGGCCTCCGAGACCCAGTACTTC
CASTPSGRASETQYF
>TRBD1|TRBJ1-5|TRBV19|NA
TGTGCCAGTAGTGTCAGACAGGGACATCAGCCCCAGCATTTT
CASSVRQGHQPQHF
>TRBD1|TRBJ1-2|TRBV24-1|NA
TGTGCCACCAGTGATTTCGACAGGGATGGCTACACCTTC
CATSDFDRDGYTF
>NA|TRBJ1-1|TRBV19|NA
TGTGCCAGTAGTCCAAGGGGGTTAAACACTGAAGCTTTCTTT
CASSPRGLNTEAFF
>NA|TRBJ1-2|TRBV5-1|NA
TGCGCCAGCAGCTTTAACAGGGACTATGGCTACACCTTC
CASSFNRDYGYTF
>NA|TRBJ2-1|TRBV7-7|NA
TGTGCCAGCAGCCTACAGGGTGGTCCCTACAATGAGCAGTTCTTC
CASSLQGGPYNEQFF
>NA|TRBJ1-2|TRBV24-1|once
TGTGCCACCAGTGATTCTCGGACACCCTACAACTATGGCTACACCTTC
CATSDSRTPYNYGYTF
>TRBD2|TRBJ2-1|TRBV6-2/TRBV6-3|NA
TGTGCCAGCAGTTCGACGCTAGCGGGGGCCAGGGATGAGCAGTTCTTC
CASSSTLAGARDEQFF
>NA|TRBJ1-3|TRBV6-5|NA
TGTGCCAGCAGGGATACGGGGATTGGAAACACCATATATTTT
CASRDTGIGNTIYF
>NA|TRBJ1-4|TRBV24-1|NA
TGTGCCACCAGTGACTCCAGGGCGGCAACTAATGAAAAACTGTTTTTT
CATSDSRAATNEKLFF
>NA|TRBJ1-3|TRBV6-5|once
TGTGCCAGCAGTAGGGGCCAGGCCTCTGGAAACACCATATATTTT
CASSRGQASGNTIYF
>TRBD2|TRBJ2-3|TRBV24-1|NA
TGTGCCACCAGTGATTTAAGCGGGAGGACGGGTCGGATCACAGATACGCAGTATTTT
CATSDLSGRTGRITDTQYF
>NA|TRBJ1-1|TRBV2|NA
TGTGCCAGCAGCACTACAATCTGGAAGAACACTGAAGCTTTCTTT
CASSTTIWKNTEAFF
>NA|TRBJ1-2|TRBV30|few
TGTGCCTGCAGTCGAGGATCCAACTATGGCTACACCTTC
CACSRGSNYGYTF
>NA|TRBJ1-1|TRBV10-3|NA
TGTGCCATCAGTCCTAATGGAGCGAACACTGAAGCTTTCTTT
CAISPNGANTEAFF
>NA|TRBJ2-1|TRBV6-6|NA
TGTGCCAGCAGTTGGAGCGGGTGGGGGGATGAGCAGTTCTTC
CASSWSGWGDEQFF
>NA|TRBJ1-1|TRBV11-2|once
TGTGCCAGCAGCTTAGTAACAGGTCAGAACACTGAAGCTTTCTTT
CASSLVTGQNTEAFF
>TRBD2|TRBJ2-1|TRBV5-1|once
TGCGCCAGCGCGTGGGACTACTCCTACAATGAGCAGTTCTTC
CASAWDYSYNEQFF
>NA|TRBJ2-5|TRBV5-5|NA
TGTGCCAGCAGCTTGGGGGCAGGGCACCAAGAGACCCAGTACTTC
CASSLGAGHQETQYF
>NA|TRBJ2-3|TRBV11-2|NA
TGTGCCAGCAGCTTAGTGCGGTCCGGCACAGATACGCAGTATTTT
CASSLVRSGTDTQYF
>NA|TRBJ2-2|TRBV7-9|NA
TGTGCCAGCAGCTTCGGAGTCACTGGGGCGCGGAGAACCGGGGAGCTGTTTTTT
CASSFGVTGARRTGELFF
>NA|TRBJ2-1|TRBV6-2/TRBV6-3|few
TGTGCCAGCAGTTACCCGACTAGGGGCCCCTCCTACAATGAGCAGTTCTTC
CASSYPTRGPSYNEQFF
>NA|TRBJ2-6|TRBV19|once
TGTGCCAGTAGTATAGAAGCGGCTGGGGCCAACGTCCTGACTTTC
CASSIEAAGANVLTF
>TRBD1|TRBJ1-6|TRBV7-2|once
TGTGCCAGCAGCTTAGACAGGGGCCAATCACCCCTCCACTTT
CASSLDRGQSPLHF
>NA|TRBJ1-3|TRBV30|NA
TGTGCCTGGAGTGTACAGGGCTTTGGAAACACCATATATTTT
CAWSVQGFGNTIYF
>NA|TRBJ2-2|TRBV11-2|NA
TGTGCCAGCAGCTTAGTCGGGGGGAACACCGGGGAGCTGTTTTTT
CASSLVGGNTGELFF
>TRBD1|TRBJ1-5|TRBV5-1|NA
TGCGCCAGCAGCAGGACAGGGGGAAATCAGCCCCAGCATTTT
CASSRTGGNQPQHF
>NA|TRBJ2-3|TRBV3-1/TRBV3-2|once
TGTGCCAGCAGCCAGGGACTCCTAGGCACAGATACGCAGTATTTT
CASSQGLLGTDTQYF
>TRBD2|TRBJ2-2|TRBV30|NA
TGTGCCTGGAGTGTGTGGGGGGGATACACCGGGGAGCTGTTTTTT
CAWSVWGGYTGELFF
>NA|TRBJ2-1|TRBV14|NA
TGTGCCAGCAGCGCCATGACCTCCTCAACGGGTGAGCAGTTCTTC
CASSAMTSSTGEQFF
>NA|TRBJ1-4|TRBV5-4|NA
TGTGCCAGCAGCAATCGACAGGTCCCTAATGAAAAACTGTTTTTT
CASSNRQVPNEKLFF
>TRBD1|TRBJ1-2|TRBV7-2|NA
TGTGCCAGCAGCCGACAGGGTCTCTATGGCTACACCTTC
CASSRQGLYGYTF